These 11 T cell receptor beta chains came from one sample sequenced in a study of T cells in Graves' hyperthyroidism and ophthalmopathy (dated by TCRdb to the late 2010s). Libraries were made using multiplex PCR. Sequencer: Illumina HiSeq 2000. Amplification of TCR beta CDR3 regions was carried out from RNA transcripts. The TCR CDR3 was subjected to a first round of RT-PCR using the HTBI primer set and the Qiagen OneStep RT-PCR kit. Through fastp at Q25 and MiXCR, TCRdb rebuilt clones from the public reads, retaining in-frame beta chains. Rows with a matching CDR3 protein are joined into one entry that keeps the most common DNA and genes. The sample table records a few hundred thousand distinct CDR3 sequences; 20% to 25% of these occur just once. Of the sample, less than 75% is held by the ten largest clones. The material sequenced was blood. These TCRs come from a middle-aged man with Graves' hyperthyroidism.

The chain links TRBV6-1 to TRBJ2-3; 12 bases match TRBD2. V lost 4 bases, J lost 2 bases, and 4 bases stayed unmatched. Germline assignment: CDR1 MNHNS and CDR2 SASEGT. The CDR3 totals 16 residues. Written as DNA, the CDR3 is TGTGCCAGCAGTGCGACTAGCGGGAGTTTCACAGATACGCAGTATTTT. As protein: CASSATSGSFTDTQYF.

This clonotype was observed at least ten times. V is TRBV2 and J is TRBJ2-4; D unresolved. Germline CDR1 SNHLY, CDR2 FYNNEI. This CDR3 has 15 residues. Trimming stripped 4 bases from V and 1 base from J, with 11 bases between. DNA of the CDR3: TGTGCCAGCAGTGGACCTGGGGATGCCAAAAACATTCAGTACTTC. It yields the protein CASSGPGDAKNIQYF.

V gene TRBV7-8 combines with J gene TRBJ2-7; 8 bases map to TRBD2. This CDR3 contains 14 residues. CDR1 SGHVS and CDR2 FQNEAQ come from the germline V gene. Unmatched junction bases numbered 8, after V lost 5 bases and J lost 5 bases. CDR3 coding DNA: TGTGCCAGCAGCCCCGGGACTAGTTTCCACGAGCAGTACTTC. Protein product: CASSPGTSFHEQYF.

This clonotype was detected only a few times. V is TRBV7-2 and J is TRBJ2-3, with 8 bases lining up with TRBD1. CDR3 length: 14 residues. With 6 bases clipped from V and 1 base from J, the junction kept 3 bases outside the gene matches. The V gene's germline CDR1 is SGHTA and CDR2 FQGNSA. CDR3 amino acids: CASREQGGTDTQYF. The CDR3 coding sequence is TGTGCCAGCAGGGAACAGGGGGGCACAGATACGCAGTATTTT.

The gene calls are TRBV12-3 or TRBV12-4 and TRBJ2-7; the match to TRBD2 covers 7 bases. The CDR3 has 12 amino acids. V lost 5 bases to trimming and J lost 6 bases; unmatched junction nucleotides: 4. CDR3 coding DNA: TGTGCCAGCAGTCGGGACTATGCCGAGCAGTACTTC. Translated: CASSRDYAEQYF.

This clonotype has a handful of counts. The chain has TRBV5-6 and TRBJ1-2, with 9 bases identical to TRBD1. V shed 4 bases and J 4 bases; nucleotides not matched to a gene: 5. From germline, CDR1 is SGHDT and CDR2 YYEEEE. The CDR3 sequence is 14 residues long. CDR3 in amino acids: CASSVETGGYGYTF. DNA for the CDR3: TGTGCCAGCAGCGTCGAGACAGGGGGCTATGGCTACACCTTC. Using reference TRBV5-6 and TRBJ1-2 for the parts outside the CDR3, the full variable domain is DAGVTQSPTHLIKTRGQQVTLRCSPKSGHDTVSWYQQALGQGPQFIFQYYEEEERQRGNFPDRFSGHQFPNYSSELNVNALLLGDSALYLCASSVETGGYGYTFGSGTRLTVV.

To note about this clonotype: A much larger clonotype is one base distant, so this may be a read error. V and J are TRBV2 and TRBJ2-3; unclear D gene. CDR3 size: 13 residues. CDR1 and CDR2 (germline): SNHLY, FYNNEI. CDR3 amino acids: CASSFIATDTRYF. The CDR3 nucleotides are TGTGCCAGCAGTTTCATAGCAACAGATACGCGGTATTTT.

The rearrangement uses TRBV7-2 and TRBJ2-1; 8 bases map to TRBD2. This CDR3 spans 16 amino acids. Unmatched junction bases numbered 5, after V lost 0 bases and J lost 4 bases. Germline CDR1 SGHTA, CDR2 FQGNSA. In nucleotides, the CDR3 is TGTGCCAGCAGCTTAGCGTGGACTAGCTCGTACAATGAGCAGTTCTTC. Amino acid sequence: CASSLAWTSSYNEQFF.

In this sample, this clonotype turned up a few times. The gene calls are TRBV3-1 and TRBJ1-1, with TRBD1 as a possible D gene (5 bases). V lost 6 bases and J lost 1, with 12 bases in between. Per the germline V gene, CDR1 is LGHDT and CDR2 is YNNKEL (reference sequence). This CDR3 has 14 residues. The chain's CDR3 is CASRQTDSNTEAFF. CDR3 sequence (DNA): TGTGCCAGCAGGCAGACAGACTCGAACACTGAAGCTTTCTTT. Full variable domain (outside the CDR3, taken from reference TRBV3-1 and TRBJ1-1): DTAVSQTPKYLVTQMGNDKSIKCEQNLGHDTMYWYKQDSKKFLKIMFSYNNKELIINETVPNRFSPKSPDKAHLNLHINSLELGDSAVYFCASRQTDSNTEAFFGQGTRLTVV.

In its sample, this clonotype was seen a few times. V is TRBV11-3 and J is TRBJ2-7; D call uncertain. Germline V gives CDR1 SGHNT, CDR2 YENEEA. The CDR3 is 17 residues long. Trimming left V 0 bases short and J 1 base short, with 16 bases between. In nucleotides, the CDR3 is TGTGCCAGCAGCTTAGATCGATCCAAGATAGGATCCTACGAGCAGTACTTC. It yields the protein CASSLDRSKIGSYEQYF.

The V gene is TRBV28, the J gene TRBJ2-5; D is perhaps TRBD1 (6 bases). Trimming shortened V by 4 bases and J by 5 bases, and 17 bases separated the two germline ends. This CDR3 has 15 residues. Germline CDR1 and CDR2: MDHEN and SYDVKM. CDR3 sequence reads: CASSSGIEGVETQYF. The CDR3 coding sequence is TGTGCCAGCAGTTCGGGGATTGAGGGGGTTGAGACCCAGTACTTC.